The source of this TCR beta chain is a study of naive and memory T cell subsets. The treatment denotes: skin biopsy from PPD injection site in Mantoux-positive individual. TCR cDNA received a 3' ligated oligonucleotide that carried a UMI. Skin biopsies came from PPD injection sites in Mantoux-positive individuals. Per the germline V gene, CDR1 is MNHEY and CDR2 is SVGEGT. This CDR3 is built from 11 residues. V was trimmed by 3 bases and J by 11 bases, leaving 11 bases between them. This clonotype has just a few counts. A much larger clone differs from this one at a single base, so this may be a read error. Ligated cDNA underwent four rounds of PCR with nested alpha and beta constant region primers and SP2. TCRdb re-analysed the UMI-ligation and nested PCR reads in MiXCR, keeping a single row per CDR3 protein. The data contain roughly 13,000 distinct CDR3 sequences, under 6.5% of them singletons.

This specimen consisted of skin, obtained from a tuberculin skin test site. V gene TRBV6-2 or TRBV6-3 combines with J gene TRBJ2-7; possibly TRBD1 or TRBD2 for D (5 bases each). This TCR was sampled from an adult in good health. This CDR3 reads CASSYRGPEYF. The CDR3 coding sequence is TGTGCCAGCAGTTATCGGGGACCGGAGTACTTC.